The 32 T cell receptor beta chains below all came from one sample that was sequenced in a study of blood T cell repertoires in COVID-19. Sequenced by immunoSEQ multiplex PCR; TCRdb stores in-frame clones only, minus some. The data show around 270,000 clones, approximately 89% seen once. The sequenced sample consisted of peripheral blood. These receptors were taken from a man aged 40-55 years who had recovered from COVID-19.

The rearrangement uses TRBV21-1 and TRBJ2-1; the table's D gene call, TRBD2, was not cross checked with the DNA. TRBV21-1 is a pseudogene. There are 17 residues in the CDR3. The DNA of the CDR3 is TGTGCCAGCAGCAAAGCTCCGGGGGGGGGAGTTATACATGAGCAGTTCTTC. Its translation: CASSKAPGGGVIHEQFF.

The chain links TRBV7-8 to TRBJ2-7; no firm D call. Germline CDR1 SGHVS, CDR2 FQNEAQ. The germline V and J ends were trimmed by 0 bases and 7 bases, with 13 bases remaining between them. The CDR3 has 14 residues. The CDR3 protein is CASSLAYAPGEQYF. The CDR3 DNA follows: TGTGCCAGCAGCTTAGCGTACGCCCCCGGGGAGCAGTACTTC.

This clone has a single count. The chain links TRBV5-6 to TRBJ1-2; D uncertain. Trimming took 3 bases from V and 5 from J, leaving 5 bases between them. This CDR3 has 11 residues. The germline CDR1 and CDR2 sequences are SGHDT and YYEEEE. As DNA, the CDR3 is TGTGCCAGCAGCTCTCGGTATGGCTACACCTTC. This sequence encodes CASSSRYGYTF.

The chain carries TRBV7-2 and TRBJ2-7; the D gene is possibly TRBD1 (6 bases). Germline CDR1 SGHTA, CDR2 FQGNSA. The V and J ends lost 4 bases and 6 bases respectively, with 13 bases between them. The CDR3 is made up of 13 amino acids. The CDR3, as DNA: TGTGCCAGCAGCTGGACAGTCGAAGGCGAGCAGTACTTC. This translates into CASSWTVEGEQYF.

This clone appeared a single time. The rearrangement joins TRBV19 to TRBJ2-1; D is perhaps TRBD2 (7 bases). Germline V CDR1 and CDR2: LNHDA, SQIVND (reference sequence). This CDR3 has 18 amino acids. V was shortened by 2 bases and J by 0 bases, with 17 bases between the two germline ends. CDR3 sequence reads: CASSIYPRGASSYNEQFF. Written as DNA, the CDR3 is TGTGCCAGTAGTATATACCCTCGGGGGGCGAGCTCCTACAATGAGCAGTTCTTC.

CDR3 sequence reads: CASSEIGAAQHF. CDR3 sequence (DNA): TGCGCCAGCAGTGAGATAGGAGCAGCCCAGCATTTT. The V and J genes are TRBV10-2 and TRBJ1-5; the D is unclear. Germline assignment: CDR1 WSHSY and CDR2 SAAADI. CDR3 length: 12 residues. V was cut by 2 bases and J by 11 bases, with 10 bases left in between.

This clone was observed once. V and J are TRBV24-1 and TRBJ2-2, with D possibly TRBD1 on 5 matching bases. V lost 6 bases and J lost 1, with 8 bases in between. CDR3 length equals 14 residues. The germline CDR1 and CDR2 sequences are KGHDR and SFDVKD. The CDR3 protein is CATSTGRNTGELFF. As DNA, the CDR3 is TGTGCCACCAGTACAGGAAGGAACACCGGGGAGCTGTTTTTT.

The V and J genes are TRBV7-3 and TRBJ1-1, with 9 positions matching TRBD1. Unmatched junction bases numbered 16, after V lost 8 bases and J lost 0 bases. The germline CDR1 and CDR2 sequences are SGHTA and FQGTGA. The CDR3 totals 18 residues. The DNA for the CDR3 is TGTGCCAGCGCAAACCCCCGGGGACAGGGCCTCATGAACACTGAAGCTTTCTTT. It is translated as CASANPRGQGLMNTEAFF.

The chain links TRBV29-1 to TRBJ2-1, with a weak D call TRBD2 (7 bases). V was cut by 2 bases and J by 15 bases, with 20 bases left in between. This CDR3 spans 13 amino acids. Per germline, CDR1 SQVTM and CDR2 ANQGSEA. CDR3 amino acids: CSVERGSGNLRFF. CDR3 coding DNA: TGCAGCGTTGAAAGGGGGAGCGGGAATCTTCGGTTCTTC.

J is TRBJ2-1 and V is TRBV19, with 7 bases identical to TRBD2. Per the germline V gene, CDR1 is LNHDA and CDR2 is SQIVND (reference sequence). The J segment lost 4 bases and the V segment lost 3 bases, leaving 6 bases of the junction unmatched. The CDR3 runs 15 residues. The chain's CDR3 is CASSMVRELYNEQFF. As DNA, the CDR3 is TGTGCCAGTAGTATGGTGCGGGAGTTGTACAATGAGCAGTTCTTC.

This chain uses TRBV7-8 with TRBJ2-4; weak D call: TRBD1 (6 bases). Trimming left V 3 bases short and J 7 bases short, with 22 bases between. The CDR3 totals 17 residues. The germline gives CDR1 SGHVS, CDR2 FQNEAQ. CDR3 nucleotide sequence: TGTGCCAGCAGCTTTAGGGGGTGGTCCACATCCGGGAACATTCAGTACTTC. It yields the protein CASSFRGWSTSGNIQYF.

The V and J genes are TRBV6-5 and TRBJ2-1, with TRBD2 matching 14 bases. V was clipped by 6 bases and J by 16 bases; unmatched bases: 14. This CDR3 region has 15 residues. CDR1 and CDR2 (germline): MNHEY, SVGAGI. The CDR3 region is CASSPTDRLAGGRFF. The CDR3 bases are TGTGCCAGCAGCCCAACCGACCGACTAGCGGGGGGGCGTTTCTTC.

The chain has TRBV6-5 and TRBJ2-7; TRBD2 matches 7 bases. J was trimmed by 5 bases and V by 0 bases; bases with no gene match: 4. Germline V lookup: CDR1 MNHEY, CDR2 SVGAGI. The CDR3 is 14 amino acids. CDR3 coding DNA: TGTGCCAGCAGTTACTCGCTGGGAGGGGACGAGCAGTACTTC. This sequence encodes CASSYSLGGDEQYF.

CDR3 in DNA: TGTGCCAGCAGCCCAGGCGGGGTGAGGACAGATACGCAGTATTTT. This gives the protein CASSPGGVRTDTQYF. The V gene is TRBV4-2, the J gene TRBJ2-3, with D possibly matching TRBD2 (6 bases). V was trimmed by 4 bases and J by 3 bases, leaving 14 bases between them. The V gene's germline CDR1 is LGHNA and CDR2 YNFKEQ. The CDR3 sequence is 15 residues long.

This chain links TRBV7-2 with TRBJ2-7, with a tentative D call TRBD1 (5 bases). V lost 4 bases, J lost 2 bases, and 15 bases lay in between. This CDR3 region has 15 residues. CDR1 and CDR2 from the germline V gene are SGHTA and FQGNSA. The DNA of the CDR3 is TGTGCCAGCAGCTACGTACAGACAGCCCCCTACGAGCAGTACTTC. Translating it yields CASSYVQTAPYEQYF.

CDR3 loop: CASRSVPSVRYEQYF. Written as DNA, the CDR3 is TGTGCCAGCAGGTCCGTGCCTAGCGTTAGGTACGAGCAGTACTTC. The rearrangement uses TRBV27 and TRBJ2-7; TRBD2 might be the D (6 bases). V lost 6 bases to trimming and J lost 4 bases, with 19 bases between them. The CDR3 length is 15 residues. CDR1 and CDR2 from the germline V gene are MNHEY and SMNVEV (reference sequence).

This chain uses TRBV19 with TRBJ1-4; 10 nucleotides line up with TRBD1. Germline V gene lookup returns CDR1 LNHDA and CDR2 SQIVND (reference sequence). This CDR3 spans 15 amino acids. V gave up 6 bases and J gave up 7 bases; unmatched junction bases: 8. The CDR3 region has the DNA TGTGCCAGTAGCGCCGGACAGGGGGTATTTGAAAAACTGTTTTTT. Amino acids: CASSAGQGVFEKLFF.

The rearrangement uses TRBV7-2 and TRBJ2-3, with D perhaps matching TRBD1 (6 bases). The CDR3 spans 16 residues. Trimming took 5 bases from V and 4 from J, leaving 19 bases between them. The germline V gene encodes CDR1 SGHTA and CDR2 FQGNSA. CDR3 in DNA: TGTGCCAGCAGCCTTGCCTCCGACAGGACTGCAGATACGCAGTATTTT. Translating gives CASSLASDRTADTQYF.

The chain joins TRBV24-1 to TRBJ2-1; the D gene is possibly TRBD1 (6 bases). There are 14 residues in the CDR3. Germline V gene data show CDR1 as KGHDR and CDR2 as SFDVKD. V was trimmed by 2 bases and J by 5 bases, leaving 9 bases between them. The CDR3 bases are TGTGCCACCAGTGATTACCGACAGGACAATGAGCAGTTCTTC. This codes for CATSDYRQDNEQFF.

About this clone itself: The same CDR3 can be traced to other DNA sequences in this sample. The chain has TRBV18 and TRBJ2-7; TRBD1 matches 8 bases. Unmatched junction bases numbered 4, after V lost 2 bases and J lost 4 bases. Germline V gene data show CDR1 as KGHSH and CDR2 as LQKENI. The CDR3 extends over 14 amino acids. CDR3 coding DNA: TGTGCCAGCTCACCAGGACAGGGATCATACGAGCAGTACTTC. This sequence encodes CASSPGQGSYEQYF. The variable domain in full, completed from reference TRBV18 and TRBJ2-7, reads NAGVMQNPRHLVRRRGQEARLRCSPMKGHSHVYWYRQLPEEGLKFMVYLQKENIIDESGMPKERFSAEFPKEGPSILRIQQVVRGDSAAYFCASSPGQGSYEQYFGPGTRLTVT.

V gene TRBV18 combines with J gene TRBJ2-5; D might be TRBD1 (5 bases). The CDR3 sequence is 14 residues long. V gave up 2 bases and J gave up 7 bases, with 14 bases separating them. CDR1 is KGHSH, CDR2 LQKENI, per germline. CDR3 nucleotides: TGTGCCAGCTCACCAGGCATCAGGGCTGGGACCCAGTACTTC. Its protein is CASSPGIRAGTQYF.

This sequence joins TRBV6-1 and TRBJ2-5, with 9 bases matching TRBD2. The CDR3 has 18 amino acids. V dropped 2 bases and J dropped 9; count of bases not matched to a gene: 19. Germline CDR1 MNHNS, CDR2 SASEGT. The chain's CDR3 is CASSEFSGGLSRKGAQYF. The DNA for the CDR3 is TGTGCCAGCAGTGAATTTAGCGGGGGCCTGAGCCGTAAAGGGGCCCAGTACTTC.

The chain is built from TRBV2 and TRBJ1-1, with 7 bases fitting TRBD1. Germline CDR1 SNHLY, CDR2 FYNNEI. This CDR3 has 17 residues. V lost 5 bases, J lost 1 base, and 13 bases stayed unmatched. The CDR3 loop reads CASSRPLRGRTNTEAFF. The CDR3 region has the DNA TGTGCCAGCAGTCGACCCTTAAGGGGGCGAACGAACACTGAAGCTTTCTTT.

In this sample, this clone turned up a few times. V is TRBV7-9 and J is TRBJ2-7; 9 bases fit TRBD2. This CDR3 is 17 amino acids long. Germline CDR1 and CDR2: SEHNR and FQNEAQ (reference sequence). V lost 1 base, J lost 1 base, and 8 bases stayed unmatched. The CDR3 loop is CASSLGSSGRGSYEQYF. The CDR3 coding sequence is TGTGCCAGCAGCTTAGGAAGTAGCGGGAGAGGATCCTACGAGCAGTACTTC.

The chain carries TRBV9 and TRBJ2-7; TRBD1 matches at 11 bases. The CDR3 contains 16 residues. Germline assignment: CDR1 SGDLS and CDR2 YYNGEE. Trimming cost V 3 bases and J 6 bases; bases outside gene matches: 11. CDR3 amino acids: CASSAGQGAPVPEQYF. CDR3 DNA: TGTGCCAGCAGCGCCGGACAGGGGGCGCCCGTCCCCGAGCAGTACTTC.

The V call is TRBV5-1, the J call TRBJ2-1, with TRBD2 matching over 7 bases. The CDR3 totals 15 residues. Germline V gene lookup returns CDR1 SGHRS and CDR2 YFSETQ. The trim removed 6 bases at V and 7 bases at J, leaving 13 bases unmatched. The CDR3 DNA reads as TGCGCCAGCAACTCCCCGGGGGGTCCGGGGAATGAGCAGTTCTTC. Residues: CASNSPGGPGNEQFF.

The V call is TRBV20-1, the J call TRBJ2-7, with TRBD2 as a possible D gene (5 bases). Germline CDR1 and CDR2: DFQATT and SNEGSKA (reference sequence). There are 11 residues in the CDR3. V was cut by 3 bases and J by 6 bases, with 9 bases left in between. The CDR3 region has the DNA TGCAGTGCTAGTGATGGAGGCGAGCAGTACTTC. Translated: CSASDGGEQYF.

V gene TRBV28 combines with J gene TRBJ1-1; D not resolved. Germline values: CDR1 MDHEN, CDR2 SYDVKM. This CDR3 is 13 amino acids long. The germline V and J ends were trimmed by 3 bases and 7 bases, with 12 bases remaining between them. CDR3 region: CASSLNLGVEAFF. The CDR3 DNA sequence: TGTGCCAGCAGTTTGAACCTCGGGGTTGAAGCTTTCTTT.

The CDR3 coding sequence is TGTGCCTGGAGAGGAGGGGACACTGAAGCTTTCTTT. Encoded protein: CAWRGGDTEAFF. The V and J genes are TRBV30 and TRBJ1-1, with TRBD1 as a possible D gene (5 bases). CDR1 and CDR2 from the germline V gene are GTSNPN and SVGIG (reference sequence). This CDR3 contains 12 residues. Trimming took off 3 bases at V and 3 bases at J, with 8 bases between the two ends.

V is TRBV10-3 and J is TRBJ1-1; D unresolved. This CDR3 is built from 14 residues. The germline V gene encodes CDR1 ENHRY and CDR2 SYGVKD. V lost 4 bases and J 1 base, leaving 10 bases between the germline ends. The DNA for the CDR3 is TGTGCCATCAGTGTTTACCGGGAGAACACTGAAGCTTTCTTT. Translation gives CAISVYRENTEAFF.

The chain has TRBV7-9 and TRBJ2-5, with TRBD1 matching 7 bases. The CDR3 totals 17 residues. Germline CDR1 SEHNR, CDR2 FQNEAQ (reference sequence). J gave up 0 bases and V 5 bases, and 12 bases lay outside the gene matches. The CDR3 loop is CASSLLVSGGHQETQYF. The DNA of the CDR3 is TGTGCCAGCAGCCTACTCGTATCAGGGGGACACCAAGAGACCCAGTACTTC.

The chain couples TRBV9 to TRBJ2-7; 8 bases are a match to TRBD2. The CDR3 covers 15 residues. CDR1 and CDR2 from the germline V gene are SGDLS and YYNGEE. J gave up 6 bases and V 3 bases, and 11 bases lay outside the gene matches. The CDR3 DNA sequence: TGTGCCAGCAGCGCCCAGGCTAGCGGGTTCGGCGAGCAGTACTTC. Translation gives CASSAQASGFGEQYF. Full variable domain (missing parts from reference TRBV9 and TRBJ2-7): DSGVTQTPKHLITATGQRVTLRCSPRSGDLSVYWYQQSLDQGLQFLIQYYNGEERAKGNILERFSAQQFPDLHSELNLSSLELGDSALYFCASSAQASGFGEQYFGPGTRLTVT.